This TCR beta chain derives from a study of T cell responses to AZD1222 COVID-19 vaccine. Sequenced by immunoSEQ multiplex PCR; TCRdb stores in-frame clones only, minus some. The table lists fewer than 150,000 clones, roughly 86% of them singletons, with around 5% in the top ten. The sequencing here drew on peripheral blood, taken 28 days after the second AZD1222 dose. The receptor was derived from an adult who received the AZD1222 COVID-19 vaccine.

CDR3 residues: CASSLVEGHGTQYF. DNA for the CDR3: TGCGCCAGCAGCTTGGTTGAGGGCCACGGGACCCAGTACTTC. The rearrangement uses TRBV5-1 and TRBJ2-5, with D tentatively TRBD2 (5 bases). V was cut by 0 bases and J by 7 bases, with 13 bases left in between. The CDR3 loop spans 14 amino acids. The germline V gene has CDR1 SGHRS and CDR2 YFSETQ.